A selection of T cell receptor beta chains follows, all from one sample in a study of glioma-infiltrating T cells. From the multiplex PCR reads, TCRdb called clonotypes with MiXCR, one entry per CDR3 protein. The sample records about 380,000 distinct CDR3 sequences, more than 35% being singletons. Sequences were obtained from glioma tissue, nonneoplastic brain tissue, or PBMCs (not recorded which). The receptors here all came from a human donor with low-grade glioma or glioblastoma, undergoing nonglioma brain surgery, or in good health (not recorded which). Both conserved end residues are part of each CDR3. D genes are given only for firm matches. Part of the rows lack a size; the others show once, few, many or a class for expanded clones.

d_gene	v_gene	abundance	j_gene	CDR3nt	CDR3aa
TRBD1	TRBV7-2	few	TRBJ2-7	TGTGCCAGCAGCTTAGGGACAGGGGGTTACTACGAGCAGTACTTC	CASSLGTGGYYEQYF
NA	TRBV7-9	few	TRBJ2-7	TGTGCCAGCAGCCCACTTCAGGGTTCGTTCGAGCAGTACTTC	CASSPLQGSFEQYF
TRBD2	TRBV27	NA	TRBJ2-1	TGTGCCAGCAGTTCGGGGGTAGCGGGAGCCTACAATGAGCAGTTCTTC	CASSSGVAGAYNEQFF
NA	TRBV25-1	many	TRBJ1-6	TGTGCCAGCAGTTCAGGAAGACCCCTCCACTTT	CASSSGRPLHF
TRBD1	TRBV2	NA	TRBJ1-1	TGTGCCAGCAGTGGACAGGGGTACACTGAAGCTTTCTTT	CASSGQGYTEAFF
NA	TRBV7-9	NA	TRBJ1-1	TGTGCCAGCAGCTTAGAATTGACCTCCAACACTGAAGCTTTCTTT	CASSLELTSNTEAFF
TRBD1	TRBV15	many	TRBJ1-5	TGTGCCACCAGCCGGGACAGCAGCAATCAGCCCCAGCATTTT	CATSRDSSNQPQHF
NA	TRBV7-2	NA	TRBJ2-3	TGTGCCAGCAGCTTTGGAGGCAGTCGGGATACGCAGTATTTT	CASSFGGSRDTQYF
NA	TRBV27	few	TRBJ2-1	TGTGCCAGCAGCTACCCCGGGTTCAGCTCCTACAATGAGCAGTTCTTC	CASSYPGFSSYNEQFF
NA	TRBV5-1	NA	TRBJ1-1	TGCGCCAGCAGCTTGAACTGGGAAGAAGCTTTCTTT	CASSLNWEEAFF
TRBD2	TRBV20-1	many	TRBJ2-7	TGCAGTTTGACTAGCGGGAGGGCCTCGGTCTACGAGCAGTACTTC	CSLTSGRASVYEQYF
NA	TRBV19	NA	TRBJ2-5	TGTGCCAGTAGTAAAACGACAGGATCCTTACAAGAGACCAAGTACTTC	CASSKTTGSLQETKYF
NA	TRBV27	many	TRBJ1-1	TGTGCCAGCAGTTTAAGCCTCCTGGGAACTGAAGCTTTCTTT	CASSLSLLGTEAFF
NA	TRBV20-1	NA	TRBJ2-7	TGCAGTGCTTGTAGACAGGACTCCTACGAGCAGTACTTC	CSACRQDSYEQYF
NA	TRBV7-9	few	TRBJ1-2	TGTGCCAGCAGCTCCTGGATAGACTATGGCTACACCTTC	CASSSWIDYGYTF